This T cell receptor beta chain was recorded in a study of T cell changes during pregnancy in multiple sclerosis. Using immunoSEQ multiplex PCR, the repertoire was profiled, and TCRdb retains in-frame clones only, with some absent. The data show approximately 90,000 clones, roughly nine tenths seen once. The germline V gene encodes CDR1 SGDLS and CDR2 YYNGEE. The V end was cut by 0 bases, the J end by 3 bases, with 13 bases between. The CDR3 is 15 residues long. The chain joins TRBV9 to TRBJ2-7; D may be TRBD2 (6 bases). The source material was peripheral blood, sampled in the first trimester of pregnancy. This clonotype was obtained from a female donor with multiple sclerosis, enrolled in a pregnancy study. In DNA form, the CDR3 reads TGTGCCAGCAGCGTAGACGCGGGGCAAAGCTACGAGCAGTACTTC. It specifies CASSVDAGQSYEQYF.